What follows are 25 T cell receptor beta chains derived from one specimen sequenced in a study of blood T cell repertoires in COVID-19. This table comes from immunoSEQ multiplex PCR, and its TCRdb copy is limited to in-frame clones, with some not included. The data contain roughly 150,000 clones, roughly four fifths of them singletons. Sequenced input: PBMCs or T cells enriched from blood (not recorded which). The receptors were gathered from a man between 45 and 60 years old who had recovered from COVID-19.

The V and J genes are TRBV19 and TRBJ2-2; 8 bases are a match to TRBD2. The CDR3 covers 14 residues. Germline V gene sequence: CDR1 LNHDA, CDR2 SQIVND (reference sequence). Trimming took 5 bases from V and 6 from J; bases not matched to a gene: 5. Here the CDR3 DNA reads TGTGCCAGTAGTCCGGGGGGGGTTCCCGGGGAGCTGTTTTTT. Amino acid sequence: CASSPGGVPGELFF.

This clone showed up just a few times. This chain joins TRBV6-5 and TRBJ1-6; 10 nucleotides match TRBD1. V lost 0 bases and J lost 6; bases outside the gene matches: 2. There are 16 residues in the CDR3. Germline V gives CDR1 MNHEY, CDR2 SVGAGI. This CDR3 reads CASSYSGQGVNSPLHF. The DNA of the CDR3 is TGTGCCAGCAGTTACTCCGGACAGGGGGTTAATTCACCCCTCCACTTT.

This chain joins TRBV7-9 and TRBJ1-1, with a weak D call TRBD1 (6 bases). Trimming cost V 5 bases and J 2 bases, with 15 bases left between them. In germline, CDR1 is SEHNR, CDR2 FQNEAQ (reference sequence). This CDR3 is 15 amino acids long. The CDR3 nucleotides read TGTGCCAGCAGCCTGAGACAGGCCAAAAACACTGAAGCTTTCTTT. Translating gives CASSLRQAKNTEAFF.

The CDR3 reads CASSLRGGPLANEKLFF. In DNA form, the CDR3 reads TGTGCCAGCAGCCTCAGGGGAGGGCCTTTGGCTAATGAAAAACTGTTTTTT. The chain employs TRBV3-1 (or the pseudogene TRBV3-2) and TRBJ1-4; D is perhaps TRBD1 (6 bases). Trimming pared 4 bases from V and 3 bases from J, leaving 18 bases between. Germline values: CDR1 LGHDT, CDR2 YNNKEL (reference sequence). The CDR3 is made up of 17 amino acids.

The rearrangement links TRBV11-3 to TRBJ1-1; D is ambiguous. Germline CDR1 is SGHNT and CDR2 is YENEEA. The CDR3 is made up of 12 amino acids. V lost 3 bases to trimming and J lost 4 bases, with 6 bases between them. The CDR3 coding sequence is TGTGCCAGCAGCTTGACGGGCACTGAAGCTTTCTTT. Amino acid sequence: CASSLTGTEAFF.

CDR3 residues: CASSSDLAGGGNEQFF. CDR3 bases: TGTGCCAGCAGCTCCGACTTAGCGGGGGGCGGGAATGAGCAGTTCTTC. The chain has TRBV7-3 and TRBJ2-1; 10 positions agree with TRBD2. The germline V gene has CDR1 SGHTA and CDR2 FQGTGA. The CDR3 is made up of 16 amino acids. J lost 7 bases, V lost 4 bases, and 10 bases had no gene match.

The V and J genes are TRBV27 and TRBJ1-5; tentatively, D is TRBD1 (5 bases). The CDR3 has 15 amino acids. CDR1 MNHEY and CDR2 SMNVEV come from the germline V gene (reference sequence). V gave up 6 bases and J gave up 7 bases, with 19 bases separating them. CDR3 loop: CASSLSPGRDQPQHF. The CDR3 nucleotides read TGTGCCAGCAGCTTAAGCCCCGGGAGGGACCAGCCCCAGCATTTT.

J is TRBJ2-2 and V is TRBV19, with 11 bases identical to TRBD1. The germline V gene encodes CDR1 LNHDA and CDR2 SQIVND (reference sequence). CDR3 length: 15 amino acids. With 5 bases clipped from V and 4 bases from J, the junction kept 3 bases outside the gene matches. The CDR3 bases are TGTGCCAGTAGTGCCGGGACAGGGGGCACCGGGGAGCTGTTTTTT. Translating gives CASSAGTGGTGELFF.

This clone was seen more than once but under ten times. This chain connects TRBV3-1 (or the pseudogene TRBV3-2) to TRBJ2-1; 13 nucleotides align to TRBD2. Germline V gene data show CDR1 as LGHDT and CDR2 as YNNKEL (reference sequence). J gave up 7 bases and V 5 bases, and 11 bases lay outside the gene matches. The CDR3 runs 17 residues. For the CDR3, the DNA is TGTGCCAGCAGCAACCAACTACTAGCGGGGGGGAGTAATGAGCAGTTCTTC. Its translation: CASSNQLLAGGSNEQFF.

The V and J genes are TRBV4-1 and TRBJ2-4; 11 positions match TRBD1. CDR3 length equals 16 residues. Germline values: CDR1 MGHRA, CDR2 YSYEKL. J was trimmed by 6 bases and V by 3 bases; bases with no gene match: 7. The CDR3 is CASSQQGQGVRNIQYF. CDR3 nucleotide sequence: TGCGCCAGCAGCCAGCAGGGACAGGGGGTCCGAAACATTCAGTACTTC.

This rearrangement joins TRBV2 to TRBJ2-7; possible D gene TRBD1, 6 bases. Germline V gives CDR1 SNHLY, CDR2 FYNNEI. The CDR3 covers 13 residues. The V end lost 7 bases, the J end lost 6 bases, and 16 bases lay between the germline ends. DNA for the CDR3: TGTGCCAGCAACCGACAGGTGAGCACCGAGCAGTACTTC. It specifies CASNRQVSTEQYF. The full variable domain, completed using reference TRBV2 and TRBJ2-7, is EPEVTQTPSHQVTQMGQEVILRCVPISNHLYFYWYRQILGQKVEFLVSFYNNEISEKSEIFDDQFSVERPDGSNFTLKIRSTKLEDSAMYFCASNRQVSTEQYFGPGTRLTVT.

The chain uses TRBV9 and TRBJ2-5; the D gene is possibly TRBD1 (5 bases). CDR1 is SGDLS, CDR2 YYNGEE, per germline. Trimming left V 4 bases short and J 5 bases short, with 21 bases between. The CDR3 sequence is 16 residues long. CDR3 nucleotides: TGTGCCAGCAGCCCACAAATGTCAGGGTTAACGGAGACCCAGTACTTC. Translation: CASSPQMSGLTETQYF.

The V and J genes are TRBV30 and TRBJ1-3, with 10 bases that match TRBD1. Trimming at V came to 0 bases and at J to 4 bases, leaving 9 bases not matched to a gene. Germline V CDR1 and CDR2: GTSNPN, SVGIG (reference sequence). The CDR3 contains 17 residues. The CDR3 DNA is TGTGCCTGGAGTGTAATCCGGGACAGGGGTCCAGGAAACACCATATATTTT. It is translated as CAWSVIRDRGPGNTIYF.

The CDR3 nucleotides are TGTGCCAGCAGCTTGGCCGGGGTTTTGGGCTCCTACGAGCAGTACTTC. Amino acids: CASSLAGVLGSYEQYF. This chain joins TRBV5-5 and TRBJ2-7; tentatively, D is TRBD2 (5 bases). The CDR3 spans 16 residues. Per the germline V gene, CDR1 is SGHKS and CDR2 is YYEKEE (reference sequence). With 0 bases removed from V and 0 bases from J, the gap between germline ends came to 13 bases.

The chain combines TRBV27 with TRBJ1-1; 8 nucleotides agree with TRBD1. Germline V CDR1 and CDR2: MNHEY, SMNVEV (reference sequence). Trimming took 4 bases from V and 5 from J; bases not matched to a gene: 12. There are 16 residues in the CDR3. The CDR3 protein is CASSWRVRGQETEAFF. The CDR3 DNA follows: TGTGCCAGCAGTTGGCGGGTCAGGGGGCAGGAAACTGAAGCTTTCTTT.

This chain joins TRBV29-1 and TRBJ1-1, with 8 positions matching TRBD1. V lost 5 bases, J lost 2 bases, and 4 bases stayed unmatched. The CDR3 covers 13 residues. Per the germline V gene, CDR1 is SQVTM and CDR2 is ANQGSEA. CDR3 residues: CSVKGQVNTEAFF. CDR3 bases: TGCAGCGTTAAGGGACAGGTAAACACTGAAGCTTTCTTT.

This chain uses TRBV19 with TRBJ2-1, with 8 bases matching TRBD1. V lost 3 bases and J lost 6; bases outside the gene matches: 7. Germline V gives CDR1 LNHDA, CDR2 SQIVND (reference sequence). This CDR3 region has 15 residues. The CDR3 loop reads CASSIQPGQVNEQFF. CDR3 coding DNA: TGTGCCAGTAGTATCCAACCGGGACAGGTCAATGAGCAGTTCTTC.

The rearrangement uses TRBV6-5 and TRBJ1-6; D is possibly TRBD1 (6 bases). This CDR3 has 15 residues. The germline V gene has CDR1 MNHEY and CDR2 SVGAGI. Trimming removed 0 bases from V and 14 bases from J, with 17 bases in between. CDR3 DNA: TGTGCCAGCAGTTACTCTACAGGGACCGATTCGGCCCTCCACTTT. It specifies CASSYSTGTDSALHF.

The chain carries TRBV5-8 and TRBJ1-1; the D is unclear. Trimming cost V 1 base and J 1 base, with 11 bases left between them. The CDR3 spans 15 residues. From germline, CDR1 is SGHTS and CDR2 YDEGEE. This CDR3 is CASSLWSSGNTEAFF. The CDR3 DNA reads as TGTGCCAGCAGCTTGTGGTCATCCGGGAACACTGAAGCTTTCTTT. The whole variable domain, filled in from reference TRBV5-8 and TRBJ1-1, reads EAGVTQSPTHLIKTRGQQATLRCSPISGHTSVYWYQQALGLGLQFLLWYDEGEERNRGNFPPRFSGRQFPNYSSELNVNALELEDSALYLCASSLWSSGNTEAFFGQGTRLTVV.

This chain links TRBV6-5 with TRBJ1-4, with D maybe TRBD1 (5 bases). Germline loops: CDR1 MNHEY, CDR2 SVGAGI. This CDR3 is built from 13 residues. The V gene lost 5 bases and the J gene lost 7 bases, with 11 bases spanning the gap. The CDR3 region is CASSTDSSEKLFF. CDR3 nucleotides: TGTGCCAGCAGTACTGACAGTTCTGAAAAACTGTTTTTT.

The V call is TRBV9, the J call TRBJ2-1; TRBD2 matches at 12 bases. CDR1 is SGDLS, CDR2 YYNGEE, per germline. V dropped 6 bases and J dropped 4; count of bases not matched to a gene: 5. The CDR3 is 15 amino acids. As DNA, the CDR3 is TGTGCCAGCAACCTAGCGGGGGGGCCTTACAATGAGCAGTTCTTC. It is translated as CASNLAGGPYNEQFF.

This chain joins TRBV21-1 and TRBJ2-3; the D call of TRBD2 is as the table states it, not checked on the DNA. TRBV21-1 is flagged as a pseudogene. CDR3 length: 14 residues. The CDR3 bases are TGTGCCAGCAGCATCGGTGCCCGCACAGATACGCAGTATTTT. This encodes CASSIGARTDTQYF.

This chain's CDR3 is CASSPSTGWAGYTF. CDR3 in DNA: TGTGCCAGCAGCCCTTCGACAGGGTGGGCGGGCTACACCTTC. The V call is TRBV7-9, the J call TRBJ1-2, with TRBD1 matching over 7 bases. The ends lost 5 bases at V and 8 bases at J; junction bases unmatched: 11. Looked up from germline, CDR1 is SEHNR and CDR2 is FQNEAQ (reference sequence). The CDR3 totals 14 residues.

In this sample, this clone turned up once. V usage is TRBV27 and J usage is TRBJ2-5; 11 bases are a match to TRBD1. The CDR3 extends over 17 amino acids. In germline, CDR1 is MNHEY, CDR2 SMNVEV (reference sequence). V was pared by 4 bases and J by 10 bases, with 17 bases of the junction left unmatched. The CDR3 region has the DNA TGTGCCAGCAGTTCCCATTATTCTCGGACAGGGGGCGTGGGCCAGTACTTC. Encoded protein: CASSSHYSRTGGVGQYF.

This clone was recorded only once. The CDR3 nucleotides are TGTGCCAGCAGCTTGATGGTTCAACGGACAGGTCCTCAAGAGACCCAGTACTTC. Protein: CASSLMVQRTGPQETQYF. The rearrangement joins TRBV5-8 to TRBJ2-5; 7 bases match TRBD1. V gave up 1 base and J gave up 2 bases; unmatched junction bases: 14. Germline loops: CDR1 SGHTS, CDR2 YDEGEE. The CDR3 contains 18 residues.